This paragraph covers one T cell receptor beta chain sequence. Antigen specificity is unknown. After removal of 3 bases from V and 5 bases from J, the junction contained 4 bases not matched to a gene. Looked up from germline, CDR1 is SEHNR and CDR2 is FQNEAQ (reference sequence). The CDR3 is made up of 13 amino acids. Assay: immunoSEQ multiplex PCR; the TCRdb copy retains only in-frame clones and omits some. This table holds about 90,000 clones, around four fifths found once. This entry is derived from a study of radiotherapy plus CTLA-4 blockade in lung cancer. Study observations and caveats: Radiotherapy plus ipilimumab was followed by expansion in blood of tumor-derived TCR clones.

The chain links TRBV7-9 to TRBJ2-7; 7 bases align to TRBD1. The sequences come from peripheral blood, collected from a patient treated with radiotherapy plus ipilimumab. The TCR sequence derives from a human donor with non-small cell lung cancer that progressed on radiotherapy plus ipilimumab. The CDR3 loop reads CASSFTGANEQYF. The CDR3, as DNA: TGTGCCAGCAGCTTTACAGGGGCGAACGAGCAGTACTTC.